A single T cell receptor beta chain is shown here with its context. With V trimmed by 11 bases and J by 7 bases, 6 bases remained unmatched. The CDR3 runs to 13 residues. Germline loops: CDR1 MGHRA, CDR2 YSYEKL. These data are taken from a study of cytomegalovirus exposure and HLA in healthy donors. In the PCR, 60 Vbeta and 13 Jbeta primers were used. Only in-frame clones appear in the TCRdb table, and some are missing; sequencing was by immunoSEQ multiplex PCR. Among 150,000 to 200,000 clones listed, 83% were seen once. The chain is built from TRBV4-1 and TRBJ2-2; 11 bases agree with TRBD1. Source material: PBMCs. The sequence was collected from a man over 45 in good health and CMV-seropositive. CDR3 DNA: TGCGCCTGCGGACAGGGGGCAATCGGGGAGCTGTTTTTT. Translated: CACGQGAIGELFF.